This is a list of T cell receptor beta chains from one sample in a study of shared clonotypes between healthy human individuals. The data were produced by immunoSEQ multiplex PCR, yet TCRdb's version contains in-frame clones alone and is incomplete. Of about 1 million clones in the sample, approximately 76% were seen once. The specimen was memory CD4+ T cells sorted from blood. The source of these receptors is a man younger than 35 in good health. Each CDR3 is given with its conserved first and last residue. A D gene is named only where the DNA matches it firmly. Clone size is stated in some rows and not others, as once, few, many or a class when expanded.

TGTGCCTGGCAGGGGGAGTTAACATCCTACGAGCAGTACTTC | CAWQGELTSYEQYF | TRBD1 | TRBJ2-7 | TRBV30 | NA
TGTGCCAGCGGGGCGCAGTCCTACGAGCAGTACTTC | CASGAQSYEQYF | NA | TRBJ2-7 | TRBV5-6 | NA
TGCGCCAGCAGCTTGTTCATACCCCAAGAGACCCAGTACTTC | CASSLFIPQETQYF | NA | TRBJ2-5 | TRBV5-1 | few
TGTGCCTGGAGTTTCCAGGAGAACACTGAAGCTTTCTTT | CAWSFQENTEAFF | NA | TRBJ1-1 | TRBV30 | NA
TGCGCCAGCAGCCAAGGGCTAGCGGGGGGTACCTACGAGCAGTACTTC | CASSQGLAGGTYEQYF | TRBD2 | TRBJ2-7 | TRBV4-1 | few
TGTGCCAGCAGCTTTGGGACAGGGGGACTAGCCGTTCAGTACTTC | CASSFGTGGLAVQYF | TRBD1 | TRBJ2-4 | TRBV7-2 | once
TGTGCCAGCAGCCCAGGACAGGGGAATTGGGGCTACACCTTC | CASSPGQGNWGYTF | TRBD1 | TRBJ1-2 | TRBV5-6 | NA
TGTGCCAGTACACAAACCAACTACGAGCAGTACTTC | CASTQTNYEQYF | NA | TRBJ2-7 | TRBV2 | NA
TGTGCCAGCAGCTTAGGCAGGGGGCCTGGAAACACCATATATTTT | CASSLGRGPGNTIYF | TRBD1 | TRBJ1-3 | TRBV13 | NA
TGTGCCAGCAGCCATAGGACGGCGAACACCGGGGAGCTGTTTTTT | CASSHRTANTGELFF | NA | TRBJ2-2 | TRBV14 | once
TGTGCCAGCAGCTTGATCCAAGTCACTAACTATGGCTACACCTTC | CASSLIQVTNYGYTF | NA | TRBJ1-2 | TRBV5-6 | NA
TGTGCCAGCAGTGGCCCCAAACAGGGTTCGTACGAGCAGTACTTC | CASSGPKQGSYEQYF | NA | TRBJ2-7 | TRBV28 | few
TGTGCCTGGAGTCCGGGACATAAAAACACTGAAGCTTTCTTT | CAWSPGHKNTEAFF | NA | TRBJ1-1 | TRBV30 | few
TGTGCCATCAGTGAAGGGAGGACCCGCTACGAGCAGTACTTC | CAISEGRTRYEQYF | NA | TRBJ2-7 | TRBV10-3 | NA
TGTGCCAGCAGCGACCGGGACAGGGGCGGCGAGCAGTACTTC | CASSDRDRGGEQYF | TRBD1 | TRBJ2-7 | TRBV9 | NA
TGTGCCAGTAGTATGCGGCAGGGAAACACCATATATTTT | CASSMRQGNTIYF | NA | TRBJ1-3 | TRBV19 | NA
TGTGCCATCAGTGAGGTAGCGGGGAGAGAGACCCAGTACTTC | CAISEVAGRETQYF | TRBD2 | TRBJ2-5 | TRBV10-3 | NA
TGTGCCTGGAGTGCTTTCGGGCTCGAAGCTTTCTTT | CAWSAFGLEAFF | NA | TRBJ1-1 | TRBV30 | few
TGCGCCAGCAGCACCCAGCGGGGGGGAGATACGCAGTATTTT | CASSTQRGGDTQYF | TRBD2 | TRBJ2-3 | TRBV4-3 | NA
TGTGCCAGCAGCGGGACGGGGGCCAGAGAGACCCAGTACTTC | CASSGTGARETQYF | NA | TRBJ2-5 | TRBV5-4 | NA
TGTGCCAGCAGCCTGGCAGAGGGGGGTATAGACACTGAAGCTTTCTTT | CASSLAEGGIDTEAFF | NA | TRBJ1-1 | TRBV11-3 | NA
TGTGCCAGCAGCAATTTGGGGGACGGGCCCTACTTC | CASSNLGDGPYF | NA | TRBJ2-5 | TRBV5-4 | NA
TGTGCCAGCAGCTTCGGACTAGTCGGAGGGGAGACCCAGTACTTC | CASSFGLVGGETQYF | TRBD2 | TRBJ2-5 | TRBV9 | NA
TGTGCCAGTAGTATAGGCCGCACCTACAATGAGCAGTTCTTC | CASSIGRTYNEQFF | NA | TRBJ2-1 | TRBV19 | NA
TGTGCCATCAGTGGGGGGGACGGTAAGCACACTGAAGCTTTCTTT | CAISGGDGKHTEAFF | NA | TRBJ1-1 | TRBV10-3 | NA
TGTGCCAGCAGCTCGGGGACTAGCGGGAGGGAGGCCCAGTACTTC | CASSSGTSGREAQYF | TRBD2 | TRBJ2-5 | TRBV7-9 | NA
TGTGCCAGCAGCATACTAGCGGAAGAGCAGTACTTC | CASSILAEEQYF | TRBD2 | TRBJ2-7 | TRBV7-9 | NA
TGTGCCAGCAGCTCTAGCGGGAGGACCTACAATGAGCAGTTCTTC | CASSSSGRTYNEQFF | TRBD2 | TRBJ2-1 | TRBV7-6 | NA
TGTGCCAGCAGCCCCGATAGGGTTTCTGGAAACACCATATATTTT | CASSPDRVSGNTIYF | NA | TRBJ1-3 | TRBV7-2 | NA
TGTGCCAGCAGTTATGGACTAGCGGGGGGACCAGATACGCAGTATTTT | CASSYGLAGGPDTQYF | TRBD2 | TRBJ2-3 | TRBV6-5 | NA
TGTGCCAGCAGTGACTTGCTAGCGGGGGTCCAAGAGACCCAGTACTTC | CASSDLLAGVQETQYF | TRBD2 | TRBJ2-5 | TRBV6-1 | few
TGCGCCAGCGCTAAAGGGACTAGCGGGCGTTCCTCCTACGAGCAGTACTTC | CASAKGTSGRSSYEQYF | TRBD2 | TRBJ2-7 | TRBV10-2 | NA
TGTGCCAGCAGTGAATCGGGAGTTTACAAAAACATTCAGTACTTC | CASSESGVYKNIQYF | NA | TRBJ2-4 | TRBV25-1 | NA
TGTGCCAGCAGCCCGGACAAGGGGGCAGGGGGTAGAAACACCATATATTTT | CASSPDKGAGGRNTIYF | TRBD1 | TRBJ1-3 | TRBV5-6 | few
TGTGCCAGCAGCAGGACAGGGGGCGCCGGAGAGACCCAGTACTTC | CASSRTGGAGETQYF | TRBD1 | TRBJ2-5 | TRBV5-4 | NA
TGTGCCAGCAGTGGACAATTGGGGCCGAGCACTGAAGCTTTCTTT | CASSGQLGPSTEAFF | NA | TRBJ1-1 | TRBV2 | many
TGTGCCAGCAGTTCCCCGACAGGACCCTCTGGAAACACCATATATTTT | CASSSPTGPSGNTIYF | NA | TRBJ1-3 | TRBV28 | NA
TGTGCCAGCAGCAGGGCCAATCAAGAGACCCAGTACTTC | CASSRANQETQYF | NA | TRBJ2-5 | TRBV5-6 | NA
TGTGCCAGCTCACCACGTCCGACCGAGATCACCGGGGAGCTGTTTTTT | CASSPRPTEITGELFF | NA | TRBJ2-2 | TRBV18 | NA
TGTGCCAGCAGCCTATCGCGTGGAAATGAGCAGTTCTTC | CASSLSRGNEQFF | NA | TRBJ2-1 | TRBV7-2 | once
TGTGCCAGCAGCTATGGGGGTTGGGATACGCAGTATTTT | CASSYGGWDTQYF | NA | TRBJ2-3 | TRBV7-9 | NA
TGTGCCAGCAGCCTTTCCATAGCGGGAGGCTTCAATGAGCAGTTCTTC | CASSLSIAGGFNEQFF | TRBD2 | TRBJ2-1 | TRBV7-2 | NA
TGTGCCAGCAGCCCCACTGACAGGAAGAGGGGTGAAGCTTTCTTT | CASSPTDRKRGEAFF | NA | TRBJ1-1 | TRBV7-6 | NA
TGTGCCATCAGACAGGGGACTATGAACACTGAAGCTTTCTTT | CAIRQGTMNTEAFF | TRBD1 | TRBJ1-1 | TRBV10-3 | NA
TGTGCCAGCAGCTCGGGACAGTACAATGAGCAGTTCTTC | CASSSGQYNEQFF | TRBD1 | TRBJ2-1 | TRBV7-3 | NA
TGTGCCAGCAGCTTAGACCTGACAGGGGCGTCCTATGGCTACACCTTC | CASSLDLTGASYGYTF | TRBD1 | TRBJ1-2 | TRBV7-9 | NA
TGTGCCAGCAGCTTATATGGAAACATTCAGTACTTC | CASSLYGNIQYF | NA | TRBJ2-4 | TRBV7-9 | NA
TGCGCCAGCAGCTCGAACTATGGCTACACCTTC | CASSSNYGYTF | NA | TRBJ1-2 | TRBV5-1 | NA
TGTGCCAGCAGTTCTCACCACAGGGGATGGTATGATGAGCAGTTCTTC | CASSSHHRGWYDEQFF | TRBD1 | TRBJ2-1 | TRBV27 | once